The clone carrying this TCR beta chain has a handful of counts. Using immunoSEQ multiplex PCR, the repertoire was profiled, and TCRdb retains in-frame clones only, with some absent. Here the sample spans 110,000 or so clones, roughly 82% being singletons. This sample is drawn from a study of blood T cell repertoires in COVID-19. Germline values: CDR1 KGHDR, CDR2 SFDVKD. Deletions cut 6 bases from V and 0 bases from J, with 11 bases between. There are 15 residues in the CDR3. The sample comprised peripheral blood. The chain links TRBV24-1 to TRBJ2-1; D remains ambiguous. This clonotype was sampled from a woman aged 80 or over with active or convalescent COVID-19. The CDR3, as DNA: TGTGCCACCAGTCCCTCTGGCAGCTCCTACAATGAGCAGTTCTTC. It is translated as CATSPSGSSYNEQFF.